These T cell receptor beta chains were read from a single sample in a study of CD8 T cells in ankylosing spondylitis. TCRdb independently ran MiXCR on the 5' RACE reads; one entry per CDR3 protein. Here the sample spans roughly 170,000 distinct CDR3 sequences, approximately 10% being singletons. The specimen was blood, either unsorted or a sorted T cell fraction (not recorded which). The receptors originated from a female donor with ankylosing spondylitis or in good health (not recorded which). Both conserved end residues are part of each CDR3. Fields, in order: J gene, D gene, clone size, V gene, CDR3 protein, CDR3 DNA. A D gene is named only where the DNA matches it firmly. Not all rows give a size; the values are once, few, many and, for expanded clones, a class.

TRBJ1-5 NA NA TRBV7-9 CASSFEGLNQPQHF TGTGCCAGCAGCTTCGAAGGTTTGAATCAGCCCCAGCATTTT
TRBJ2-7 NA few TRBV15 CATSRDRAGEQYF TGTGCCACCAGCAGAGACAGGGCCGGCGAGCAGTACTTC
TRBJ2-1 TRBD2 once TRBV11-2 CASSLDRLAGSYNEQFF TGTGCCAGCAGCTTAGATCGCCTAGCGGGCTCCTACAATGAGCAGTTCTTC
TRBJ2-2 TRBD2 NA TRBV6-2/TRBV6-3 CASSYGASGFPELFF TGTGCCAGCAGTTACGGGGCTAGCGGTTTCCCGGAGCTGTTTTTT
TRBJ2-7 NA few TRBV6-2/TRBV6-3 CASSYHRGSRYEQYF TGTGCCAGCAGTTACCACCGGGGAAGCCGCTACGAGCAGTACTTC
TRBJ1-2 NA NA TRBV19 CASSSKDGINYGYTF TGTGCCAGTAGTTCAAAGGACGGAATTAACTATGGCTACACCTTC
TRBJ1-1 NA many TRBV5-1 CASSLGPGTEAFF TGCGCCAGCAGCTTGGGACCGGGGACTGAAGCTTTCTTT
TRBJ2-7 NA few TRBV20-1 CSARSGSNYEQYF TGCAGTGCTAGATCTGGATCTAACTACGAGCAGTACTTC
TRBJ2-5 NA many TRBV7-9 CASSKGNRETQYF TGTGCCAGCAGCAAGGGAAATAGAGAGACCCAGTACTTC
TRBJ1-5 NA few TRBV10-3 CAVRDSNQPQHF TGTGCCGTCAGGGATAGCAATCAGCCCCAACATTTT
TRBJ1-1 TRBD1 NA TRBV12-3/TRBV12-4 CASVHGWDRNTEAFF TGTGCCAGCGTCCATGGGTGGGACAGAAACACTGAAGCTTTCTTT
TRBJ1-1 NA many TRBV25-1 CASSVQPNTEAFF TGTGCCAGCAGTGTACAGCCTAACACTGAAGCTTTCTTT
TRBJ2-1 TRBD2 many TRBV24-1 CATSAQSGAYNEQFF TGTGCCACCAGTGCCCAAAGCGGGGCCTACAATGAGCAGTTCTTC
TRBJ2-7 TRBD2 NA TRBV5-1 CASRRDTSGAYEQYF TGCGCCAGCAGGCGAGATACTAGCGGGGCCTACGAGCAGTACTTC
TRBJ2-7 NA NA TRBV9 CASSPGGLGSYEQYF TGTGCCAGCAGCCCGGGGGGCCTCGGTTCCTACGAGCAGTACTTC
TRBJ1-3 NA few TRBV27 CASIGYNGNTIYF TGTGCCAGCATTGGGTACAACGGAAACACCATATATTTT
TRBJ1-2 NA NA TRBV29-1 CSVVGHHEGGYTF TGCAGCGTTGTAGGACACCACGAGGGGGGCTACACCTTC
TRBJ2-1 NA few TRBV7-9 CASSPRDPRYNEQFF TGTGCCAGCAGCCCCAGGGATCCTCGCTACAATGAGCAGTTCTTC
TRBJ2-1 NA many TRBV7-9 CASSPIATTYNEQFF TGTGCCAGCAGCCCAATAGCGACTACCTACAATGAGCAGTTCTTC
TRBJ2-3 TRBD1 once TRBV20-1 CSARDSPRGKTQYF TGCAGTGCTAGAGATAGCCCCAGGGGGAAGACGCAGTATTTT
TRBJ2-5 TRBD1 many TRBV25-1 CASSESQGARKTQYF TGTGCCAGCAGTGAGTCGCAGGGGGCGAGAAAGACCCAGTACTTC
TRBJ2-1 NA many TRBV7-2 CASSRGTSLTPNEQFF TGTGCCAGCAGTCGTGGAACTAGCCTAACCCCCAATGAGCAGTTCTTC
TRBJ2-1 TRBD1 many TRBV29-1 CSVQGTGVHGLSYNEQFF TGCAGCGTTCAGGGGACAGGAGTTCATGGCCTTTCCTACAATGAGCAGTTCTTC
TRBJ2-1 TRBD2 few TRBV9 CASSVVTSGNNEQFF TGTGCCAGCAGCGTAGTAACTAGCGGGAACAATGAGCAGTTCTTC
TRBJ2-7 NA few TRBV29-1 CSAAYRDSSSYEQYF TGCAGCGCCGCATACCGGGACTCCAGCTCCTACGAGCAGTACTTC
TRBJ2-2 NA many TRBV19 CASSISATDSTGELFF TGTGCCAGTAGTATTTCCGCCACCGATTCCACCGGGGAGCTGTTTTTT
TRBJ1-1 TRBD1 NA TRBV12-3/TRBV12-4 CASSTYGQGGTEAFF TGTGCCAGCAGTACCTATGGACAGGGCGGCACTGAAGCTTTCTTT
TRBJ2-1 TRBD2 many TRBV7-9 CASSSLAGPTYNEQFF TGTGCCAGCAGCTCCCTAGCGGGGCCGACCTACAATGAGCAGTTCTTC
TRBJ2-1 TRBD1 NA TRBV11-2 CASSGQGIDEQFF TGTGCCAGCAGCGGACAGGGGATCGATGAGCAGTTCTTC
TRBJ2-7 NA few TRBV12-5 CASGLYGGDEQYF TGTGCTAGTGGTCTTTACGGGGGAGACGAGCAGTACTTC
TRBJ2-7 TRBD1 NA TRBV4-2 CASKLGQGRYEQYF TGTGCCAGCAAACTGGGACAGGGTCGCTACGAGCAGTACTTC
TRBJ1-5 NA few TRBV6-6 CASSPLSNQPQHF TGTGCCAGCAGTCCCCTGAGCAATCAGCCCCAGCATTTT
TRBJ2-3 NA NA TRBV4-3 CASSQGESSGDTQYF TGCGCCAGCAGCCAAGGAGAGAGTAGCGGTGATACGCAGTATTTT
TRBJ2-2 NA NA TRBV29-1 CSVVGHRGTGELFF TGCAGCGTCGTGGGACACCGGGGCACCGGGGAGCTGTTTTTT
TRBJ2-7 TRBD2 NA TRBV4-3 CASSQLREGSYEQYF TGCGCCAGCAGCCAACTGCGGGAGGGTTCCTACGAGCAGTACTTC
TRBJ1-2 NA few TRBV4-3 CASSQEGVGRGVTF TGCGCCAGCAGCCAAGAGGGGGTAGGCAGAGGGGTCACCTTC
TRBJ1-1 NA few TRBV10-3 CAISGSADMNTEAFF TGTGCCATCAGTGGTTCGGCAGACATGAACACTGAAGCTTTCTTT